This T cell receptor beta chain was observed in a study of PD-1 blockade in classical Hodgkin lymphoma. Libraries were prepared by immunoSEQ multiplex PCR; TCRdb keeps only in-frame clonotypes and omits some of them. This table has around 34,000 clones, 75% to 95% appearing once. Regarding this clone: Antigen unknown.

After autologous stem cell transplantation all patients relapsed, and prior brentuximab vedotin exposure differed between cohorts. Negative magnetic selection isolated CD4+ T cells from thawed PBMCs. Study-wide points: The diversity seen at baseline in complete responders resembled that of newly diagnosed patients.

Sequencing was performed on CD4+ T cells from blood, taken at baseline. This clonotype was sampled from a human donor with classical Hodgkin lymphoma.

CDR3 residues: CASSNYEQYF. CDR3 nucleotides: TGTGCCAGCTCGAACTACGAGCAGTACTTC. V usage is TRBV28 and J usage is TRBJ2-7; D gene unclear. The CDR3 covers 10 residues. The germline V gene has CDR1 MDHEN and CDR2 SYDVKM. The V end was cut by 8 bases, the J end by 3 bases, with 5 bases between.